This entry is about one T cell receptor (beta chain). Its cognate antigen is unknown. The data derive from a study of cytomegalovirus exposure and HLA in healthy donors. The overall study: An earlier analysis found fewer than 140 million unique TCR beta sequences from 150 million to 200 million T cells. Study findings and constraints: The likely explanation for a cluster of highly shared sequence variants was sequencing artifact. A later analysis found TCR association rates differed by HLA locus, highest for DRB1 and lowest for HLA-C.

This CDR3 contains 14 residues. The trim removed 6 bases at V and 6 bases at J, leaving 6 bases unmatched. Germline V gene sequence: CDR1 LGHNA, CDR2 YNFKEQ. PCR primers comprised 60 Vbeta and 13 Jbeta primers. TCRdb keeps only in-frame clones here, not all; method: immunoSEQ multiplex PCR. In the table there are 150,000 to 200,000 clones, 70% to 90% of which are singletons. The chain is built from TRBV4-2 and TRBJ2-1; TRBD2 aligns across 9 bases. The specimen was PBMCs. The clonotype originates from a woman younger than 35 in good health and CMV-seropositive. CDR3 nucleotides: TGTGCCAGCAGAGGACTAGCGAACAGCAATGAGCAGTTCTTC. It is translated as CASRGLANSNEQFF.